The 21 T cell receptor beta chains given below trace back to one sample, sequenced in a study of T cell changes during pregnancy in multiple sclerosis. Method: immunoSEQ multiplex PCR; TCRdb's copy keeps in-frame clones and lacks some. This repertoire shows around 63,000 clones, approximately 90% found once; its top ten account for less than 3.5%. Sequencing used peripheral blood, obtained in the third trimester of pregnancy. The receptors here all came from a female donor in good health, enrolled as a control in a pregnancy study.

This chain joins TRBV5-5 and TRBJ1-2; 8 bases are a match to TRBD1. The CDR3 spans 17 residues. With 4 bases clipped from V and 5 bases from J, the junction kept 16 bases outside the gene matches. The germline gives CDR1 SGHKS, CDR2 YYEKEE (reference sequence). The CDR3 sequence: CASSLFGQGQLGYGYTF. The DNA of the CDR3 is TGTGCCAGCAGCCTATTCGGACAGGGCCAATTGGGGTATGGCTACACCTTC.

This sequence joins TRBV2 and TRBJ2-3; the D gene is possibly TRBD2 (6 bases). The CDR3 runs 15 residues. V shed 4 bases and J shed 0 bases, with 11 bases lying between them. Germline CDR1 reads SNHLY; CDR2 reads FYNNEI. The CDR3 here is CASSGPSGSTDTQYF. The CDR3 region has the DNA TGTGCCAGCAGTGGCCCCAGCGGGAGCACAGATACGCAGTATTTT.

This chain joins TRBV5-4 and TRBJ1-6; D possibly corresponds to TRBD1 (5 bases). The CDR3 totals 15 residues. Germline values: CDR1 SGHNT, CDR2 YYREEE (reference sequence). V was clipped by 0 bases and J by 7 bases, with 11 bases between them. CDR3 amino acids: CASSLETARNSPLHF. In DNA, the CDR3 is TGTGCCAGCAGCTTGGAGACAGCGAGGAATTCACCCCTCCACTTT.

The rearrangement joins TRBV27 to TRBJ1-1, with a tentative D call TRBD1 (5 bases). The germline V and J ends were trimmed by 6 bases and 3 bases, with 11 bases remaining between them. Germline lookup yields CDR1 MNHEY and CDR2 SMNVEV (reference sequence). This CDR3 comprises 13 residues. The CDR3, as DNA: TGTGCCAGCAGCCAGGGAGGTTACACTGAAGCTTTCTTT. Amino acids: CASSQGGYTEAFF.

The chain carries TRBV6-5 and TRBJ1-1; weak D call: TRBD1 (5 bases). This CDR3 comprises 14 residues. Looked up from germline, CDR1 is MNHEY and CDR2 is SVGAGI. Trimming left V 3 bases short and J 1 base short, with 9 bases between. Written as DNA, the CDR3 is TGTGCCAGCAGTTATGACAGAAAGAACACTGAAGCTTTCTTT. Translation gives CASSYDRKNTEAFF.

The CDR3 sequence: CASSLSQYTGELFF. CDR3 DNA: TGTGCCAGCAGCTTAAGCCAGTACACCGGGGAGCTGTTTTTT. This chain uses TRBV7-3 with TRBJ2-2; D is unclear. Trimming removed 1 base at V and 3 bases at J, with 6 bases between. In germline, CDR1 is SGHTA, CDR2 FQGTGA. The CDR3 loop spans 14 amino acids.

The chain has TRBV9 and TRBJ2-3, with 9 bases aligning to TRBD2. J was trimmed by 5 bases and V by 3 bases; bases with no gene match: 7. This CDR3 spans 15 amino acids. Germline CDR1 SGDLS, CDR2 YYNGEE. The CDR3 loop is CASSAGLAQLDTQYF. In DNA, the CDR3 is TGTGCCAGCAGCGCGGGACTAGCTCAACTAGATACGCAGTATTTT. The complete variable domain, with remaining parts taken from reference TRBV9 and TRBJ2-3, reads DSGVTQTPKHLITATGQRVTLRCSPRSGDLSVYWYQQSLDQGLQFLIQYYNGEERAKGNILERFSAQQFPDLHSELNLSSLELGDSALYFCASSAGLAQLDTQYFGPGTRLTVL.

V usage is TRBV5-4 and J usage is TRBJ2-2; the match to TRBD2 covers 8 bases. V shed 2 bases, J shed 2 bases, and the junction held 5 bases outside the gene matches. CDR1 is SGHNT and CDR2 is YYREEE in the germline V gene (reference sequence). The length of the CDR3 is 16 residues. The CDR3 nucleotides are TGTGCCAGCAGCTTTCGGGGGGGAGCCAACACCGGGGAGCTGTTTTTT. It is translated as CASSFRGGANTGELFF.

This clone was counted a few times. The chain uses TRBV5-1 and TRBJ1-6; D is uncertain. V lost 1 base, J lost 7 bases, and 9 bases lay in between. This CDR3 comprises 14 residues. CDR1 is SGHRS, CDR2 YFSETQ, per germline. CDR3 residues: CASSLNGENSPLHF. CDR3 DNA: TGCGCCAGCAGCTTGAACGGAGAAAATTCACCCCTCCACTTT.

A note on this clone: Other DNA sequences from this sample encode an identical CDR3 as well. V is TRBV9 and J is TRBJ1-4; TRBD1 matches at 8 bases. This CDR3 has 15 residues. Germline CDR1 is SGDLS and CDR2 is YYNGEE. V was pared by 2 bases and J by 10 bases, with 10 bases of the junction left unmatched. CDR3 coding DNA: TGTGCCAGCAGCGTCGCAATGACAGGGGATGGAAAACTGTTTTTT. This codes for CASSVAMTGDGKLFF.

This chain joins TRBV5-5 and TRBJ2-7; tentatively, D is TRBD2 (5 bases). The V gene lost 2 bases and the J gene lost 0 bases, with 15 bases spanning the gap. The CDR3 length is 16 residues. CDR1 SGHKS and CDR2 YYEKEE come from the germline V gene (reference sequence). CDR3 residues: CASSFSITRSSYEQYF. The CDR3 DNA reads TGTGCCAGCAGCTTTAGTATCACTAGGAGCTCCTACGAGCAGTACTTC.

The chain combines TRBV6-1 with TRBJ1-5; TRBD1 aligns across 9 bases. The V gene end was trimmed by 0 bases and the J gene end by 5 bases; junction bases not matched to a gene: 5. CDR1 is MNHNS and CDR2 is SASEGT in the germline V gene. The CDR3 totals 16 residues. CDR3 bases: TGTGCCAGCAGTGAAGCGGGACAGGGTGGTGATCAGCCCCAGCATTTT. Residues: CASSEAGQGGDQPQHF.

This chain uses TRBV5-6 with TRBJ2-5, with 8 bases matching TRBD1. This CDR3 region has 15 residues. The V and J ends lost 4 bases and 5 bases, in that order; junction bases with no gene match: 10. Per germline, CDR1 SGHDT and CDR2 YYEEEE. CDR3 residues: CASSQDRGPGETQYF. CDR3 in DNA: TGTGCCAGCAGCCAAGACAGGGGCCCCGGGGAGACCCAGTACTTC.

J is TRBJ2-1 and V is TRBV25-1; 8 nucleotides agree with TRBD2. CDR3 length: 15 residues. Germline V CDR1 and CDR2: MGHDK, SYGVNS. V trimming: 6 bases; J trimming: 0 bases; junction bases outside the gene matches: 4. The CDR3 DNA reads TGTGCCAGCAGCATAGCGGGAAGCTCCTACAATGAGCAGTTCTTC. This gives the protein CASSIAGSSYNEQFF.

The V gene is TRBV6-5, the J gene TRBJ1-6; D is unclear. Trimming stripped 0 bases from V and 7 bases from J, with 10 bases between. Per the germline V gene, CDR1 is MNHEY and CDR2 is SVGAGI. The CDR3 loop spans 15 amino acids. In DNA form, the CDR3 reads TGTGCCAGCAGTTACTCGGGTGGAGGGAATTCACCCCTCCACTTT. Protein product: CASSYSGGGNSPLHF.

This chain connects TRBV2 to TRBJ2-7; D not resolved. The ends were cut back, 5 bases at V and 4 bases at J, with 6 bases in the middle. CDR3 length: 11 amino acids. Germline assignment: CDR1 SNHLY and CDR2 FYNNEI. The CDR3 bases are TGTGCCAGCAGTTTAGAATACGAGCAGTACTTC. Amino acids: CASSLEYEQYF.

J is TRBJ2-3 and V is TRBV29-1; TRBD2 matches 9 bases. Germline CDR1 and CDR2: SQVTM and ANQGSEA. The CDR3 contains 16 residues. V shed 7 bases and J 0 bases; nucleotides not matched to a gene: 11. The CDR3 here is CSAPKGGGGSTDTQYF. DNA of the CDR3: TGCAGCGCCCCAAAGGGCGGGGGGGGTAGCACAGATACGCAGTATTTT.

The V gene is TRBV6-1, the J gene TRBJ2-3; 9 nucleotides agree with TRBD1. Trimming took 4 bases from V and 2 from J; bases not matched to a gene: 7. CDR3 length: 16 amino acids. Per germline, CDR1 MNHNS and CDR2 SASEGT. CDR3 residues: CASSARDRAFTDTQYF. CDR3 coding DNA: TGTGCCAGCAGTGCGCGGGACAGGGCGTTCACAGATACGCAGTATTTT.

The genes are TRBV6-5 and TRBJ2-7; D perhaps matches TRBD1 (8 bases). The V and J ends lost 6 bases and 3 bases respectively, with 15 bases between them. The CDR3 consists of 14 residues. Germline V CDR1 and CDR2: MNHEY, SVGAGI. The DNA of the CDR3 is TGTGCCAGCAGCAAGACAGGGGAGGGCTACGAGCAGTACTTC. Translating it yields CASSKTGEGYEQYF.

The chain combines TRBV7-3 with TRBJ2-7; 8 bases line up with TRBD1. In germline, CDR1 is SGHTA, CDR2 FQGTGA. V trimming: 5 bases; J trimming: 6 bases; junction bases outside the gene matches: 9. The CDR3 totals 14 residues. CDR3 in amino acids: CASSPGGASVEQYF. Written as DNA, the CDR3 is TGTGCCAGCAGCCCAGGGGGCGCTTCGGTCGAGCAGTACTTC.

On this clone: The junction departs from germline at one end; a sequencing error may be responsible. The chain is built from TRBV7-2 and TRBJ1-1; perhaps TRBD1 as D (5 bases). The CDR3 length is 13 residues. CDR1 SGHTA and CDR2 FQGNSA come from the germline V gene. CDR3 nucleotide sequence: TGTGCCAGCAGCTTACTACCGGGAGACCCATCAGGGTTT. Protein sequence: CASSLLPGDPSGF.